This is a list of T cell receptor beta chains from one sample in a study of blood T cell repertoires in COVID-19. The method was immunoSEQ multiplex PCR; TCRdb's version includes in-frame clones alone and lacks a portion of them. In the table there are approximately 300,000 clones, about 90% of which are singletons. Sequenced input: peripheral blood. These receptors all stem from a man younger than 30 who had recovered from COVID-19. Both conserved end residues are part of each CDR3.

>TRBJ1-5|TRBV19
CASSIGTQGLLRNQPQHF
>TRBJ1-1|TRBV20-1
CSGGGTTEAFF
>TRBJ1-1|TRBV18
CASSPVRNTEAFF
>TRBJ2-3|TRBV4-3
CASSRKLSTDTQYF
>TRBJ2-5|TRBV6-5
CASSLQETQYF
>TRBJ2-2|TRBV11-2
CASIDSPTGELFF
>TRBJ2-7|TRBV7-9
CASSDGDRIYEQYF
>TRBJ1-1|TRBV6-4
CASSGRGKGYTEAFF
>TRBJ2-7|TRBV6-5
CASSYTQDSYEQYF
>TRBJ1-2|TRBV18
CASSPRDSYGYTF
>TRBJ1-6|TRBV18
CASSPRTDSPLHF
>TRBJ2-2|TRBV9
CASSGGGAINTGELFF
>TRBJ2-3|TRBV28
CASSPTAGSYKDTQYF
>TRBJ1-1|TRBV25-1
CASSEPGMNTEAFF
>TRBJ2-1|TRBV2
CASERTYNEQFF
>TRBJ2-7|TRBV19
CASSPLLKWQGREQYF
>TRBJ2-7|TRBV30
CAWGQGAAREQYF
>TRBJ2-3|TRBV10-3
CAIHPETSGSRGTQYF
>TRBJ2-7|TRBV27
CASSFGRETYEQYF
>TRBJ2-2|TRBV4-1
CASSQGTGELFF
>TRBJ2-7|TRBV21-1
CASSTTTSGAYYEQYF
>TRBJ1-5|TRBV24-1
CATSIRGPEQPQHF
>TRBJ1-6|TRBV2
CASTAQSGSPLHF
>TRBJ1-2|TRBV30
CARSPGQGGGVYGYTF
>TRBJ2-3|TRBV11-2
CASSSISGLAGPGTDTQYF
>TRBJ1-3|TRBV12-3/TRBV12-4
CASSADTVTIYF
>TRBJ2-1|TRBV19
CASSRQELSYNEQFF
>TRBJ1-5|TRBV7-2
CASSSPQGQPQHF
>TRBJ2-7|TRBV7-9
CASSLGEYSYEQYF
>TRBJ1-4|TRBV6-5
CASSKGQGGGKLFF
>TRBJ1-1|TRBV2
CASTQTGYTEAFF
>TRBJ2-7|TRBV11-2
CASSLVGWRVEQYF
>TRBJ1-1|TRBV27
CASRTGGWGEAFF
>TRBJ2-7|TRBV6-5
CASRPGQGASYEQYF
>TRBJ2-7|TRBV27
CASSMRGPSYEQYF
>TRBJ2-7|TRBV4-1
CASSQVPGQTYEQYF
>TRBJ1-1|TRBV4-1
CASSQYLPMNTEAFF
>TRBJ1-2|TRBV5-1
CASSPSQGFYGYTF
>TRBJ1-1|TRBV6-5
CASSILNGRAFF
>TRBJ2-4|TRBV7-2
CASSPTGTKNIQYF
>TRBJ1-1|TRBV7-2
CASSPRGGDRGNTEAFF
>TRBJ2-7|TRBV7-9
CASSLGLGQGFYEQYF
>TRBJ1-1|TRBV4-1
CASSQGTGIMNTEAFF
>TRBJ1-3|TRBV30
CAWGRLSSGNTIYF
>TRBJ2-7|TRBV7-3
CASSPSGSSYEQYF
>TRBJ2-3|TRBV12-3/TRBV12-4
CVSSSRTDTQYF
>TRBJ1-2|TRBV2
CASSEASGQGNGYTF
>TRBJ1-1|TRBV19
CASSSQGSTEAFF
>TRBJ1-3|TRBV6-4
CASSDHDRRYSGNTIYF
>TRBJ2-5|TRBV2
CASSEALLRREGETQYF
>TRBJ2-7|TRBV6-2/TRBV6-3
CASSYIRQRYEQYF
>TRBJ2-7|TRBV18
CASSPTGNLAGVVYEQYF
>TRBJ2-1|TRBV7-2
CASRPTSVGSREQFF
>TRBJ2-2|TRBV5-4
CASSYGQNPGTGELFF